These 15 T cell receptor beta chains were sequenced from one sample in a study of shared clonotypes between healthy human individuals. Clones were sequenced by immunoSEQ multiplex PCR, and TCRdb holds only the in-frame ones, with some missing. The sample consists of some 2.3 million clones, 85% to 95% of them appearing once. The specimen sequenced was naive CD4+ T cells from PBMCs. Subset denoted: CD45RA+ positively selected. The source is a man aged 18 to 35 in good health. Some clones in this sample may be carry-over from other donors' samples.

The chain carries TRBV7-2 and TRBJ2-7, with D perhaps TRBD1 (6 bases). V lost 5 bases, J lost 5 bases, and 16 bases lay in between. CDR3 length equals 14 residues. Germline assignment: CDR1 SGHTA and CDR2 FQGNSA. In DNA form, the CDR3 reads TGTGCCAGCAGCAAAGACAGGCCTCTGAACGAGCAGTACTTC. It translates to CASSKDRPLNEQYF.

This chain connects TRBV7-7 to TRBJ2-3; 7 bases are shared with TRBD1. J gave up 8 bases and V 1 base, and 6 bases lay outside the gene matches. CDR1 is SSHAT, CDR2 FNYEAQ, per germline (reference sequence). This CDR3 spans 14 amino acids. This chain's CDR3 is CASSLGVTGSTQYF. The CDR3 DNA reads as TGTGCCAGCAGCTTAGGTGTGACAGGGAGTACGCAGTATTTT.

The chain joins TRBV7-8 to TRBJ2-2; D possibly corresponds to TRBD1 (6 bases). This CDR3 is built from 18 residues. V was clipped by 5 bases and J by 7 bases, with 26 bases between them. Germline CDR1 reads SGHVS; CDR2 reads FQNEAQ. CDR3 nucleotides: TGTGCCAGCAGCCCCGACCGTTGGACAGTAAGGTTCGGCGGGGAGCTGTTTTTT. Protein: CASSPDRWTVRFGGELFF. Supplemented by reference TRBV7-8 and TRBJ2-2, the full variable domain reads GAGVSQSPRYKVAKRGQDVALRCDPISGHVSLFWYQQALGQGPEFLTYFQNEAQLDKSGLPSDRFFAERPEGSVSTLKIQRTQQEDSAVYLCASSPDRWTVRFGGELFFGEGSRLTVL.

This chain uses TRBV5-6 with TRBJ1-1, with 8 bases fitting TRBD1. Losses at the gene ends were 0 bases for V and 0 bases for J; bases not matched to a gene: 10. The CDR3 has 18 residues. Germline V gene lookup returns CDR1 SGHDT and CDR2 YYEEEE. CDR3 sequence (DNA): TGTGCCAGCAGCTTGGGGACAGGGATGTATACGATGAACACTGAAGCTTTCTTT. Protein sequence: CASSLGTGMYTMNTEAFF. Full variable domain (missing parts from reference TRBV5-6 and TRBJ1-1): DAGVTQSPTHLIKTRGQQVTLRCSPKSGHDTVSWYQQALGQGPQFIFQYYEEEERQRGNFPDRFSGHQFPNYSSELNVNALLLGDSALYLCASSLGTGMYTMNTEAFFGQGTRLTVV.

The chain recombines TRBV28 with TRBJ2-1, with 7 positions matching TRBD1. Unmatched junction bases numbered 11, after V lost 5 bases and J lost 4 bases. The CDR3 sequence is 16 residues long. The germline CDR1 and CDR2 sequences are MDHEN and SYDVKM. The CDR3 DNA follows: TGTGCCAGCAGTAAAAAAACAGGGGCGTGGTACAATGAGCAGTTCTTC. It encodes CASSKKTGAWYNEQFF.

V usage is TRBV5-1 and J usage is TRBJ2-7; D remains ambiguous. Per germline, CDR1 SGHRS and CDR2 YFSETQ. The V and J ends lost 4 bases and 4 bases respectively, with 9 bases between them. This CDR3 comprises 12 residues. The chain's CDR3 is CASSRARYEQYF. The CDR3 coding sequence is TGCGCCAGCAGCCGCGCACGATACGAGCAGTACTTC.

The V call is TRBV14, the J call TRBJ2-5; D may be TRBD2 (7 bases). Trimming stripped 5 bases from V and 4 bases from J, with 14 bases between. Germline loops: CDR1 SGHDN, CDR2 FVKESK. This CDR3 has 14 residues. The CDR3 nucleotides are TGTGCCAGCAGCGCAAGCGCGGGGGCAGAGACCCAGTACTTC. This codes for CASSASAGAETQYF.

The CDR3 region has the DNA TGTGCCAGCTCACCAGAGACAGGACGAACCGGGGAGCTGTTTTTT. As protein: CASSPETGRTGELFF. The gene calls are TRBV18 and TRBJ2-2; D is perhaps TRBD1 (6 bases). From germline, CDR1 is KGHSH and CDR2 LQKENI. The CDR3 contains 15 residues. Trimming took 2 bases from V and 5 from J, leaving 12 bases between them.

This chain joins TRBV9 and TRBJ2-5; 7 nucleotides line up with TRBD2. CDR1 is SGDLS, CDR2 YYNGEE, per germline. With 2 bases clipped from V and 4 bases from J, the junction kept 14 bases outside the gene matches. The CDR3 consists of 17 residues. The CDR3 loop reads CASSVWGGPRSGETQYF. The CDR3 region has the DNA TGTGCCAGCAGCGTGTGGGGGGGACCCCGCTCGGGAGAGACCCAGTACTTC.

The genes are TRBV28 and TRBJ2-7; TRBD2 might be the D (6 bases). The CDR3 length is 11 residues. CDR1 is MDHEN and CDR2 is SYDVKM in the germline V gene. Trimming removed 8 bases at V and 3 bases at J, with 8 bases between. CDR3 protein: CASADYYEQYF. DNA for the CDR3: TGTGCCAGCGCGGACTACTACGAGCAGTACTTC.

The chain carries TRBV5-1 and TRBJ1-1, with 8 bases identical to TRBD1. Trimming removed 1 base from V and 5 bases from J; junction bases left unmatched: 13. The CDR3 consists of 17 residues. The germline V gene has CDR1 SGHRS and CDR2 YFSETQ. The CDR3 DNA is TGCGCCAGCAGCTTGACAAATCCAGGACAGGGTGGGACTGAAGCTTTCTTT. This translates into CASSLTNPGQGGTEAFF. Full variable domain (missing parts from reference TRBV5-1 and TRBJ1-1): KAGVTQTPRYLIKTRGQQVTLSCSPISGHRSVSWYQQTPGQGLQFLFEYFSETQRNKGNFPGRFSGRQFSNSRSEMNVSTLELGDSALYLCASSLTNPGQGGTEAFFGQGTRLTVV.

The gene calls are TRBV7-7 and TRBJ2-3; 9 bases are a match to TRBD2. The CDR3 contains 15 residues. The germline CDR1 and CDR2 sequences are SSHAT and FNYEAQ (reference sequence). Germline trimming cut 5 bases from V and 0 bases from J; bases unmatched to any gene: 3. This CDR3 reads CASSLGLASTDTQYF. CDR3 nucleotides: TGTGCCAGCAGCCTCGGACTAGCGAGCACAGATACGCAGTATTTT.

This clone was seen once. This sequence joins TRBV2 and TRBJ2-3; D is unclear. V was shortened by 7 bases and J by 4 bases, with 21 bases between the two germline ends. The V gene's germline CDR1 is SNHLY and CDR2 FYNNEI. The CDR3 is made up of 16 amino acids. CDR3 amino acids: CASKGRVTPYADTQYF. The CDR3 DNA reads TGTGCCAGCAAGGGTAGAGTCACCCCTTACGCAGATACGCAGTATTTT.

This chain links TRBV27 with TRBJ1-1, with TRBD1 as a possible D gene (6 bases). The germline gives CDR1 MNHEY, CDR2 SMNVEV (reference sequence). The CDR3 runs 16 residues. Trimming cost V 0 bases and J 6 bases, with 17 bases left between them. Written as DNA, the CDR3 is TGTGCCAGCAGTTTATCCTCCCGGCAGGGGTGGCCTGAAGCTTTCTTT. This codes for CASSLSSRQGWPEAFF.

The rearrangement uses TRBV6-1 and TRBJ1-5; TRBD1 matches 8 bases. The germline V gene has CDR1 MNHNS and CDR2 SASEGT. The trim removed 2 bases at V and 6 bases at J, leaving 6 bases unmatched. This CDR3 contains 15 residues. The CDR3 loop reads CASSESRGLLQPQHF. CDR3 DNA sequence: TGTGCCAGCAGTGAAAGCAGGGGGCTACTTCAGCCCCAGCATTTT.